This T cell receptor beta chain was documented in a study of vaccination and CD4 T cells after COVID-19. The wider study: Stimulation of the cells used overlapping spike peptide pools from SARS-CoV-2 and from the common cold coronaviruses HCoV-NL63, HCoV-OC43 and HCoV-229E.

Sequencing of DNA taken from cultured CD4+ T cells relied on the Oncomine TCR Beta short-read assay. TCRdb recomputed calls from the PCR reads with MiXCR, one row per CDR3 protein. The sample includes approximately 12,000 distinct CDR3 sequences, around 64% seen only once; the top ten take 13% to 15%. General study findings and limits: 304 of 307 vaccine-specific clones from convalescent patients were spike mono-reactive.

A single count supports this clonotype. What it binds is unknown. The CDR3 is 15 residues long. Germline V gives CDR1 SEHNR, CDR2 FQNEAQ (reference sequence). The ends were cut back, 1 base at V and 0 bases at J, with 8 bases in the middle. Treatment indicated: roughly nine-day PBMC culture with coronavirus spike peptide pools or control peptides (ViraFEST assay). The origin of this receptor is a human donor who had recovered from COVID-19. The V gene is TRBV7-9, the J gene TRBJ2-3; D is uncertain. The sequencing sample was made of CD4+ T cells from blood, cultured in vitro. CDR3 loop: CASSLGRPSTDTQYF. The DNA for the CDR3 is TGTGCCAGCAGCTTAGGCCGGCCTAGCACAGATACGCAGTATTTT.